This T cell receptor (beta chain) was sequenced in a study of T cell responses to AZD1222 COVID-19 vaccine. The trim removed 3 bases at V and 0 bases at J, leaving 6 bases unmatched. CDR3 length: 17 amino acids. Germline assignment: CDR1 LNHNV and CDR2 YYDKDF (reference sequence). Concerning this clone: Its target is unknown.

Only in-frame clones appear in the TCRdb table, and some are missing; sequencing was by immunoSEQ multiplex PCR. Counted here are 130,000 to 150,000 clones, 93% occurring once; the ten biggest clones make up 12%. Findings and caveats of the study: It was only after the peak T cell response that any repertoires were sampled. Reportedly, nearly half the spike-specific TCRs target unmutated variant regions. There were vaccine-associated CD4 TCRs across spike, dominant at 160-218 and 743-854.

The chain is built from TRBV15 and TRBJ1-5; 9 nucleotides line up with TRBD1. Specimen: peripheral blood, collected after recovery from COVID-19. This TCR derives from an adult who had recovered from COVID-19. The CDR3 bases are TGTGCCACCAGCAGGGGGACAGGGCTGCCTAGCAATCAGCCCCAGCATTTT. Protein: CATSRGTGLPSNQPQHF.